The T cell receptor (beta chain) under discussion was sequenced for a study of blood T cell repertoires in COVID-19. Study summary: Researchers got acute and convalescent COVID-19 samples from the United States, Italy and Spain. T cells, B-cell-depleted T cells, or PBMCs supplied cDNA or gDNA.

Data came from immunoSEQ multiplex PCR; TCRdb stores just in-frame clones and leaves some out. Of around 230,000 clones in the sample, 88% were seen once. The CDR3 spans 15 residues. Germline loops: CDR1 WSHSY, CDR2 SAAADI. The V segment lost 1 base and the J segment 4 bases; nucleotides outside the gene matches: 5. J is TRBJ1-2 and V is TRBV10-2; 8 bases are a match to TRBD1. The receptor comes from a middle-aged woman with acute COVID-19. Sequenced sample: PBMCs or T cells enriched from blood (not recorded which). In nucleotides, the CDR3 is TGCGCCAGCAGTGAGTTAGGAGGGACAGGCTATGGCTACACCTTC. Its protein is CASSELGGTGYGYTF.